These T cell receptor beta chains were read from a single sample in a study of blood T cell repertoires in COVID-19. Assay used: immunoSEQ multiplex PCR; TCRdb lists only in-frame clones, some missing. The sample holds approximately 92,000 clones, around 85% seen once. Input material: peripheral blood. The receptors shown here come from an older woman with COVID-19, enrolled during active disease. The CDR3 runs from the conserved cysteine through the conserved F or W. D genes are given only for firm matches. Some rows mark clone size as missing; the rest say once, few, many or name a class of expanded clone.

abundance	v_gene	d_gene	len	j_gene	CDR3nt	CDR3aa
.	TRBV25-1	.	14	TRBJ1-5	TGTGCCAGCAGTGAATCAGGGGAGAGTCAGCCCCAGCATTTT	CASSESGESQPQHF
.	TRBV6-5	.	13	TRBJ2-2	TGTGCCAGCAGTCAGGACAACTTCGGGGAGCTGTTTTTT	CASSQDNFGELFF
.	TRBV6-2/TRBV6-3	.	13	TRBJ2-1	TGTGCCAGCAGCCCAACAGCTTACAATGAGCAGTTCTTC	CASSPTAYNEQFF
.	TRBV7-2	.	16	TRBJ1-1	TGTGCCAGCAGCATCTCCCCCGGGACAAGGAACACTGAAGCTTTCTTT	CASSISPGTRNTEAFF
.	TRBV7-2	TRBD1	18	TRBJ1-5	TGTGCCAGCAGCTTAGCAGCCGGGACAGCCGATCCCCATCAGCCCCAGCATTTT	CASSLAAGTADPHQPQHF
.	TRBV7-9	TRBD2	16	TRBJ2-1	TGTGCCAGCAGCTTAGGACTAGCGGGGACCTACAATGAGCAGTTCTTC	CASSLGLAGTYNEQFF
.	TRBV5-1	.	15	TRBJ2-3	TGCGCCAGCAGCTTGGACCCAGCGGGCACAGATACGCAGTATTTT	CASSLDPAGTDTQYF
.	TRBV30	TRBD1	13	TRBJ1-2	TGTGCCTGGAGAAGGACAGGGTGGTATGGCTACACCTTC	CAWRRTGWYGYTF
.	TRBV27	.	15	TRBJ1-5	TGTGCCAGCAGTTTATCCCTAGCAAATTATCAGCCCCAGCATTTT	CASSLSLANYQPQHF
.	TRBV6-5	TRBD1	15	TRBJ2-7	TGTGCCAGCAGTTACGGGACAGAATCGGCCTACGAGCAGTACTTC	CASSYGTESAYEQYF
.	TRBV5-1	TRBD1	15	TRBJ2-7	TGCGCCAGCAGCTCACCCGGGACAGGAGCCTACGAGCAGTACTTC	CASSSPGTGAYEQYF
few	TRBV28	TRBD1	17	TRBJ1-6	TGTGCCAGCAGTTCCCCGGGACAGAGCTCCTATAATTCACCCCTCCACTTT	CASSSPGQSSYNSPLHF
.	TRBV7-8	.	15	TRBJ1-5	TGTGCCAGCCGACTAGGGATCCTTAGCAATCAGCCCCAGCATTTT	CASRLGILSNQPQHF
.	TRBV4-1	.	16	TRBJ2-2	TGCGCCAGCAACCCAGGACTCCAGGCGGGGACCGGGGAGCTGTTTTTT	CASNPGLQAGTGELFF
.	TRBV5-5	.	12	TRBJ1-1	TGTGCCAGCAGCTTGGGGCTGCGGGAAGCTTTCTTT	CASSLGLREAFF
.	TRBV2	.	13	TRBJ2-5	TGTGCCAGCAATAACGCAGGGATTCGGACCCAGTACTTC	CASNNAGIRTQYF
few	TRBV11-1	.	12	TRBJ1-2	TGTGCCAGCAGCCTCGAGGGTAAAGGCTACACCTTC	CASSLEGKGYTF
.	TRBV3-1/TRBV3-2	TRBD2	13	TRBJ2-7	TGTGCCAGCAGACAGCGGGGGGACTACGAGCAGTACTTC	CASRQRGDYEQYF
.	TRBV5-6	.	12	TRBJ1-2	TGTGCCAGCAGCTTCGGGAACTATGGCTACACCTTC	CASSFGNYGYTF
.	TRBV5-1	.	12	TRBJ1-2	TGCGCCAGCAGCTTGGACAGTTATGGCTACACCTTC	CASSLDSYGYTF
.	TRBV10-3	TRBD1	19	TRBJ2-7	TGTGCCATCTGGGGCGGCGCGACAGGGTCCCAAACAGGTACCTACGAGCAGTACTTC	CAIWGGATGSQTGTYEQYF
.	TRBV9	TRBD1	19	TRBJ1-3	TGTGCCAGCAGCCCACAGGGGGGGGGAAGTTTCACCTCTGGAAACACCATATATTTT	CASSPQGGGSFTSGNTIYF
.	TRBV25-1	TRBD1	15	TRBJ1-2	TGTGCCAGCAGTGAACTCCCGGGACAGCACTATGGCTACACCTTC	CASSELPGQHYGYTF
.	TRBV5-5	TRBD1	15	TRBJ1-5	TGTGCCAGCAGTTACGGGACAGGGGGCGATCAGCCCCAGCATTTT	CASSYGTGGDQPQHF